Presented here are 13 T cell receptor beta chains from one specimen sequenced in a study of control samples from healthy donors and cancer patients. Here immunoSEQ multiplex PCR was the method, and the copy in TCRdb shows in-frame clones only, minus some. Of 120,000 or so clones in the sample, roughly 91% are singletons; the top ten hold around 9%. Sequenced input: blood. These receptors were taken from a man aged 35 to 55 in good health.

The J gene is TRBJ2-7, the V gene TRBV5-1; D gene uncertain. Germline CDR1 is SGHRS and CDR2 is YFSETQ. Trimming shortened V by 2 bases and J by 1 base, and 7 bases separated the two germline ends. This CDR3 is built from 13 residues. CDR3 sequence: CASSLTFSYEQYF. CDR3 nucleotide sequence: TGCGCCAGCAGCTTAACATTTTCCTACGAGCAGTACTTC.

This chain uses TRBV24-1 with TRBJ2-7, with TRBD1 matching over 12 bases. V trimming: 2 bases; J trimming: 6 bases; junction bases outside the gene matches: 4. The CDR3 loop spans 15 amino acids. From germline, CDR1 is KGHDR and CDR2 SFDVKD. The CDR3 sequence is CATSDSGTGGAEQYF. The CDR3 coding sequence is TGTGCCACCAGTGATTCCGGGACAGGGGGCGCCGAGCAGTACTTC.

The chain combines TRBV18 with TRBJ1-4, with D tentatively TRBD1 (6 bases). Germline CDR1 reads KGHSH; CDR2 reads LQKENI. The CDR3 loop spans 14 amino acids. V shed 6 bases and J shed 4 bases, with 12 bases lying between them. In DNA, the CDR3 is TGTGCCAGCTCGCGTGGACAGCTTAATGAAAAACTGTTTTTT. It encodes CASSRGQLNEKLFF.

The J gene is TRBJ1-1, the V gene TRBV10-3; TRBD1 agrees at 9 bases. V trimming: 4 bases; J trimming: 6 bases; junction bases outside the gene matches: 3. Germline V lookup: CDR1 ENHRY, CDR2 SYGVKD. CDR3 length: 13 amino acids. The CDR3 coding sequence is TGTGCCATCAGTGTACAGGGGGCGTCTGAAGCTTTCTTT. This encodes CAISVQGASEAFF.

CDR3 DNA sequence: TGCGCCAGCAGCTCGCGGCGGGACAGATACAATGAGCAGTTCTTC. It is translated as CASSSRRDRYNEQFF. The rearrangement joins TRBV5-1 to TRBJ2-1; D perhaps matches TRBD1 (7 bases). The CDR3 is 15 amino acids. Germline V lookup: CDR1 SGHRS, CDR2 YFSETQ. Trimming stripped 3 bases from V and 4 bases from J, with 14 bases between.

The V and J genes are TRBV7-3 and TRBJ2-1; perhaps D is TRBD1 or TRBD2 (6 bases each). This CDR3 comprises 13 residues. V was trimmed by 5 bases and J by 7 bases, leaving 12 bases between them. Germline CDR1 and CDR2: SGHTA and FQGTGA. The CDR3 DNA is TGTGCCAGCAGCCAAAGGAGGGGGAATGAGCAGTTCTTC. Amino acids: CASSQRRGNEQFF.

The chain has TRBV7-9 and TRBJ2-3; D is perhaps TRBD1 (5 bases). The CDR3 consists of 13 residues. Per the germline V gene, CDR1 is SEHNR and CDR2 is FQNEAQ (reference sequence). The ends were cut back, 3 bases at V and 3 bases at J, with 7 bases in the middle. The CDR3 reads CASSFSGTDTQYF. The CDR3 DNA sequence: TGTGCCAGCAGCTTTTCAGGGACAGATACGCAGTATTTT.

J is TRBJ2-3 and V is TRBV7-2, with TRBD2 matching over 13 bases. The germline V gene has CDR1 SGHTA and CDR2 FQGNSA. V was pared by 5 bases and J by 0 bases, with 8 bases of the junction left unmatched. The CDR3 length is 18 residues. The CDR3 bases are TGTGCCAGCAGCCTCCGGGGGACTAGCGGGACTAGCACAGATACGCAGTATTTT. Residues: CASSLRGTSGTSTDTQYF.

This chain joins TRBV6-6 and TRBJ2-7; 9 bases map to TRBD1. The junction had 8 bases not matched to a gene; V was cut back by 4 bases and J by 4 bases. The CDR3 has 15 residues. Germline V lookup: CDR1 MNHNY, CDR2 SVGAGI (reference sequence). The DNA of the CDR3 is TGTGCCAGCAGTTCGGGAGCGGGACAGGGTTACGAGCAGTACTTC. This sequence encodes CASSSGAGQGYEQYF.

The rearrangement joins TRBV24-1 to TRBJ1-5, with unresolved D. Trimming stripped 3 bases from V and 11 bases from J, with 10 bases between. The germline V gene encodes CDR1 KGHDR and CDR2 SFDVKD. This CDR3 has 12 residues. The DNA for the CDR3 is TGTGCCACCAGTGATGCAAAGGGAGCCCAGCATTTT. Amino acid sequence: CATSDAKGAQHF.

J is TRBJ2-5 and V is TRBV6-2 or TRBV6-3, with D perhaps given as TRBD1 or TRBD2 (5 bases each). Germline V gene lookup returns CDR1 MNHEY and CDR2 SVGEGT. V was pared by 0 bases and J by 5 bases, with 16 bases between. The CDR3 extends over 16 amino acids. The CDR3 nucleotides read TGTGCCAGCAGTTACTCCACCTCTATGGGACGCGAGACCCAGTACTTC. Translated: CASSYSTSMGRETQYF.

This chain joins TRBV5-1 and TRBJ1-4, with D possibly matching TRBD1 (5 bases). The germline V and J ends were trimmed by 4 bases and 0 bases, with 16 bases remaining between them. Germline-derived CDR1 and CDR2 are SGHRS and YFSETQ. This CDR3 spans 17 amino acids. The CDR3 here is CASSTILGLPTNEKLFF. Written as DNA, the CDR3 is TGCGCCAGCAGCACGATCCTGGGACTTCCAACTAATGAAAAACTGTTTTTT.

This clone was recorded a few times. The rearrangement joins TRBV19 to TRBJ1-5; D might be TRBD1 (6 bases). The V gene's germline CDR1 is LNHDA and CDR2 SQIVND (reference sequence). The V gene lost 6 bases and the J gene lost 2 bases, with 20 bases spanning the gap. This CDR3 is built from 17 residues. In DNA form, the CDR3 reads TGTGCCAGTAGGCGGGACATCCAAACCCCTGGCAATCAGCCCCAGCATTTT. Translated: CASRRDIQTPGNQPQHF.